These 4 T cell receptor beta chains came from one sample sequenced in a study of identical twins. TCRdb re-called the 5' RACE reads with MiXCR, one entry per CDR3 protein. The sample gives approximately 530,000 distinct CDR3 sequences, about 22% of which show up once; approximately 0.48% is in the top ten. This sample was shared with a second study, whose subject was yellow fever vaccine responses in identical twins.

Sequencing was performed on CD4+ T cells sorted from blood. Every receptor here comes from a woman younger than 30 in good health.

The chain has TRBV5-1 and TRBJ2-2, with D possibly being TRBD1 or TRBD2 (5 bases each). The CDR3 extends over 16 amino acids. V lost 0 bases to trimming and J lost 6 bases, with 15 bases between them. Per germline, CDR1 SGHRS and CDR2 YFSETQ. CDR3 nucleotide sequence: TGCGCCAGCAGCTTGGCCAGGCCAGGGAGCGCCGGGGAGCTGTTTTTT. Protein sequence: CASSLARPGSAGELFF. Supplemented by reference TRBV5-1 and TRBJ2-2, the full variable domain reads KAGVTQTPRYLIKTRGQQVTLSCSPISGHRSVSWYQQTPGQGLQFLFEYFSETQRNKGNFPGRFSGRQFSNSRSEMNVSTLELGDSALYLCASSLARPGSAGELFFGEGSRLTVL.

The gene calls are TRBV5-1 and TRBJ2-3, with D tentatively TRBD1 or TRBD2 (5 bases each). Trimming cost V 1 base and J 2 bases, with 11 bases left between them. Germline V gene data show CDR1 as SGHRS and CDR2 as YFSETQ. The CDR3 is made up of 15 amino acids. The CDR3, as DNA: TGCGCCAGCAGCTTGACGGGGCGCGACACAGATACGCAGTATTTT. Its protein is CASSLTGRDTDTQYF.

This clonotype has just a few counts. The chain employs TRBV5-6 and TRBJ1-2; D remains ambiguous. The CDR3 sequence is 16 residues long. Germline CDR1 is SGHDT and CDR2 is YYEEEE. V was shortened by 2 bases and J by 7 bases, with 21 bases between the two germline ends. The CDR3 DNA sequence: TGTGCCAGCAGCTTCGCCGACCGAACAGTGGGCGGTGGCTACACCTTC. This translates into CASSFADRTVGGGYTF.

This clonotype has just a few counts. The rearrangement links TRBV5-1 to TRBJ2-7; 8 bases line up with TRBD2. Unmatched junction bases numbered 9, after V lost 0 bases and J lost 7 bases. The CDR3 totals 15 residues. Germline values: CDR1 SGHRS, CDR2 YFSETQ. The CDR3 bases are TGCGCCAGCAGCTTGGAGCGGGGGATGACTGAAGAGCAGTACTTC. Translated, it gives CASSLERGMTEEQYF.